This T cell receptor beta chain was sequenced for a study of T cell clonotyping in hematopoietic cell transplantation. The assay was immunoSEQ multiplex PCR, and TCRdb's table has in-frame clones only and misses some. The sample has 28,000 or so clones; approximately 94% are singletons. Study conclusions and caveats: After transplant, recipient diversity fell while pathologically expanded clonotypes grew through day 180.

A note on this clone: Its antigen is unidentified.

The J segment lost 2 bases and the V segment lost 5 bases, leaving 7 bases of the junction unmatched. The length of the CDR3 is 16 residues. Germline V gives CDR1 LNHDA, CDR2 SQIVND (reference sequence). This sequence originates from a middle-aged man in good health. Some clones in this sample may be carry-over from other donors' samples. V usage is TRBV19 and J usage is TRBJ1-5; TRBD1 agrees at 9 bases. The sequencing input was peripheral blood mononuclear cells. CDR3 protein: CASSEQGARGNQPQHF. CDR3 DNA: TGTGCCAGTAGTGAACAGGGGGCTAGAGGCAATCAGCCCCAGCATTTT. The full variable domain, its missing parts supplied by reference TRBV19 and TRBJ1-5, is DGGITQSPKYLFRKEGQNVTLSCEQNLNHDAMYWYRQDPGQGLRLIYYSQIVNDFQKGDIAEGYSVSREKKESFPLTVTSAQKNPTAFYLCASSEQGARGNQPQHFGDGTRLSIL.